This T cell receptor (beta chain) is drawn from a study of early stage breast cancer tumors. For the study at large: Invasive lobular carcinomas made up about 30% of the 12 ER+/PR+/HER2- tumors.

Study conclusions and caveats: Tumors had roughly 2.4-fold higher T cell density and higher clonality than adjacent normal breast tissue.

Each sample had two DNA replicates, about 0.52 ug blood or roughly 1.5 ug tissue. The protocol was immunoSEQ multiplex PCR, while the TCRdb copy is restricted to in-frame clones and leaves out a portion. Of about 48,000 clones listed, 65% to 90% are singletons. Details on this clone: Its antigen is not known.

CDR3 length: 14 residues. CDR1 is MNHNY and CDR2 is SVGAGI in the germline V gene (reference sequence). V shed 6 bases, J shed 1 base, and the junction held 4 bases outside the gene matches. The clonotype comes from a person in their fifties or sixties with breast cancer. The sequenced sample consisted of blood. The genes are TRBV6-6 and TRBJ2-7; 9 bases agree with TRBD1. The CDR3 DNA sequence: TGTGCCAGCAGCGGACAGGGGCCTTCCTACGAGCAGTACTTC. Translated, it gives CASSGQGPSYEQYF.